The rows below give T cell receptor beta chains drawn from one sample of a study of T cells expressing NK-cell markers. With the 5' RACE reads reprocessed, TCRdb shows one record per CDR3 protein and no DNA. The sample includes some 410,000 distinct CDR3 sequences. Material: blood T cells: a sorted CD56 or NKG2C T cell subset, CD4+ or CD8+ T cells, or bulk PBMC T cells (not recorded which). Every receptor here comes from a woman between 18 and 70 years old in good health. Both conserved end residues are part of each CDR3.

V gene	J gene	CDR3 protein
TRBV12-3/TRBV12-4	TRBJ2-2	CASSLALWAANTGELFF
TRBV4-3	TRBJ2-7	CASSLVTSPADEQYF
TRBV6-2/TRBV6-3	TRBJ2-7	CASSYPASGRAYEQYF
TRBV4-2	TRBJ1-1	CASSQDWSTEAFF
TRBV10-3	TRBJ2-3	CAISESSYGTDTQYF
TRBV3-1	TRBJ1-1	CASSRQGNTEAFF
TRBV4-3	TRBJ1-2	CASSQENILYGYTF
TRBV7-6	TRBJ1-1	CASSRPGGPGTEAFF
TRBV12-3/TRBV12-4	TRBJ1-1	CASSLWGGSTEAFF
TRBV6-5	TRBJ1-5	CASSYGGGQPQHF
TRBV7-3	TRBJ2-1	CASSFGLHNEQFF
TRBV5-6	TRBJ1-1	CASSFQGQAFF
TRBV29-1	TRBJ1-1	CSVHGGGTEAFF
TRBV7-9	TRBJ1-2	CASSLTDSDSILYGYTF
TRBV5-1	TRBJ2-2	CASSVRGQGNTGELFF
TRBV10-3	TRBJ2-7	CAIRGTDSYEQYF
TRBV6-1	TRBJ1-1	CASSPSLRQGEAFF
TRBV28	TRBJ2-5	CASSWVLAGRETQYF
TRBV7-2	TRBJ2-5	CASSLFRETQYF
TRBV7-2	TRBJ2-5	CASSDTSTQETQYF
TRBV6-4	TRBJ1-2	CASSTTGLHDNYTF
TRBV27	TRBJ2-1	CASSLTPDNSYNEQFF
TRBV4-1	TRBJ1-2	CASSQEWATRNYGYTF
TRBV6-5	TRBJ2-5	CASKSTGGGETQYF
TRBV2	TRBJ2-1	CAIRGAQNEQFF
TRBV6-1	TRBJ2-1	CASSRLAGVSDEQFF
TRBV29-1	TRBJ2-7	CSVEAAGGAYEQYF
TRBV10-3	TRBJ2-3	CAIRMTSGGEDTQYF
TRBV5-1	TRBJ2-1	CASSPPNSYNEQFF
TRBV15	TRBJ1-1	CATSRDRGQGNTEAFF
TRBV5-8	TRBJ2-7	CASSWYRAPYEQYF
TRBV4-1	TRBJ2-3	CASSQSGDSTDTQYF
TRBV5-1	TRBJ2-3	CASSQGVAVIDTQYF
TRBV30	TRBJ2-2	CAWTRAGTGELFF